The present T cell receptor (beta chain) was sequenced within a study of blood T cell repertoires in COVID-19. Looking at the study overall: Sites across the United States, Italy and Spain contributed samples from acute and convalescent COVID-19. PBMCs, B-cell-depleted T cells, or T cells provided the cDNA or gDNA that made up the material.

Source study methods: Amplified reference gene primers provided the basis for estimating nucleated cell counts. Here immunoSEQ multiplex PCR was the method, and the copy in TCRdb shows in-frame clones only, minus some. That table supplies the V and J calls and clone size; D and trimming were determined from the DNA. The sample includes about 210,000 clones, roughly four fifths of them seen just once. Germline V gene lookup returns CDR1 MNHEY and CDR2 SVGAGI. The CDR3 runs 14 residues. V lost 5 bases, J lost 6 bases, and 7 bases stayed unmatched. This clonotype originated in a woman aged 50 to 60 with active or convalescent COVID-19. Sequenced sample: peripheral blood. The chain uses TRBV6-5 and TRBJ1-2, with 9 bases matching TRBD1. CDR3 bases: TGTGCCAGCAGTCGGGGTCGGACAGGGGATGGCTACACCTTC. This gives the protein CASSRGRTGDGYTF.